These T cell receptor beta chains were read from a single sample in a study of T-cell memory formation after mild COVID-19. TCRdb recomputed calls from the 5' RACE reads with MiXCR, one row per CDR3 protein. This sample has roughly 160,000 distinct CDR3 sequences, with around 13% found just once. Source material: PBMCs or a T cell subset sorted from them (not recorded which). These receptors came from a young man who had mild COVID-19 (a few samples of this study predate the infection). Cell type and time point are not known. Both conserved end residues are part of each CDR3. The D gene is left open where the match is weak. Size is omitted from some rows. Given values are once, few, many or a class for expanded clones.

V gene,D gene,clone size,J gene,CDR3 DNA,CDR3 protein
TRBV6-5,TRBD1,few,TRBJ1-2,TGTGCCAGCAAAGGGACCGGGACAGGGAGAGCTAACTATGGCTACACCTTC,CASKGTGTGRANYGYTF
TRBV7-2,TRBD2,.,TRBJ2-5,TGTGCCAGCAGCGTGGGGAGAGCGGGGGAAGAGACCCAGTACTTC,CASSVGRAGEETQYF
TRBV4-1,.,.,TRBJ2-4,TGCGCCAGCAGCCCAACTTGGCCGCAGGAAGAAAACATTCAGTACTTC,CASSPTWPQEENIQYF
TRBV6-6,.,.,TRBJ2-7,TGTGCCAGCAGTTACTCGTGGGCAGGCGGGGAGCAGTACTTC,CASSYSWAGGEQYF
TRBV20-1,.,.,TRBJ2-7,TGCAGTGCTAGAGGGAACTACGAGCAGTACTTC,CSARGNYEQYF
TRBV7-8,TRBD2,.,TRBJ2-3,TGTGCCAGCCGAAGACGTCGGGGGGGAGCAGATACGCAGTATTTT,CASRRRRGGADTQYF
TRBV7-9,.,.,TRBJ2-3,TGTGCCAGCAGCTTAGTGGGTAAGGTTGGCGGCACAGATACGCAGTATTTT,CASSLVGKVGGTDTQYF
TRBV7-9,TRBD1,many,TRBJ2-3,TGTGCCAGCAGCGAACAGGGGAGCACAGATACGCAGTATTTT,CASSEQGSTDTQYF
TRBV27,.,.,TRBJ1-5,TGTGCCAGCTCTGGGTGGGCGGGGAATCAGCCCCAGCATTTT,CASSGWAGNQPQHF
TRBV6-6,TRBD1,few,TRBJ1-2,TGTGCCAGCAGTTACTCCGAACAGGGGGCAGGCTACACCTTC,CASSYSEQGAGYTF
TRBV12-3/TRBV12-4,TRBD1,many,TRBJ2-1,TGTGCCAGCCACCGGGACAGTGGTGAGCAGTTCTTC,CASHRDSGEQFF
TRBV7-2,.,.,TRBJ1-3,TGTGCCAGCAGCCAAAGCGGGGTAAACGCTGGAAACACCATATATTTT,CASSQSGVNAGNTIYF
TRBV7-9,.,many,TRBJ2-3,TGTGCCAGCAGACGCTATAGCACAGATACGCAGTATTTT,CASRRYSTDTQYF
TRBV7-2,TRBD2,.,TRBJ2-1,TGTGCCAGCAGCCCGCAGGGACTAGCGGGCAATGAGCAGTTCTTC,CASSPQGLAGNEQFF
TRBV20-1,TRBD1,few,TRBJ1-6,TGCAGTGCCCCGCCAGGGGGCGGTTCACCCCTCCACTTT,CSAPPGGGSPLHF
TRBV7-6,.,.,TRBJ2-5,TGTGCCAGCAGCTTAGGGGGCGGGACAAAAGAGACCCAGTACTTC,CASSLGGGTKETQYF
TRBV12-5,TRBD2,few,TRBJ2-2,TGTGCTAGTGGTCAGAGCGGGGCCAACACCGGGGAGCTGGTTTTT,CASGQSGANTGELVF
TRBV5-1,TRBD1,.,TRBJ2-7,TGCGCCAGCAGCTTGGCGTGGGGACAGGGGGCCAACGAGCAGTACTTC,CASSLAWGQGANEQYF
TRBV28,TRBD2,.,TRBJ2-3,TGTGCCAGCAGTTTACGTCCGACTAGCGGGGTCACAGATACGCAGTATTTT,CASSLRPTSGVTDTQYF
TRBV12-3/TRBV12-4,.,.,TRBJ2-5,TGTGCCAGCAGACCGACGACAGAAGAGACCCAGTACTTC,CASRPTTEETQYF
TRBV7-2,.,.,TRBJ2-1,TGTGCCAGCAGCTTAGGAGGACAGTACAATGAGCAGTTCTTC,CASSLGGQYNEQFF
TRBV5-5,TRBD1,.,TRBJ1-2,TGTGCCAGCAGCCTATCCCGGACAGGGTCCGGCTACACCTTC,CASSLSRTGSGYTF
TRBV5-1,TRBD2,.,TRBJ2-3,TGCGCCAGCAGCCAATTGGAAGCGGGGGGTACAGATACGCAGTATTTT,CASSQLEAGGTDTQYF
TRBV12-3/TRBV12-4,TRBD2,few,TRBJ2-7,TGTGCCAGCAGTTCGAGCGGGGGGAAACACGAGCAGTACTTC,CASSSSGGKHEQYF
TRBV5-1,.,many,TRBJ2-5,TGCGCCAGCAGCTTGGACAGTCAAGAGACCCAGTACTTC,CASSLDSQETQYF
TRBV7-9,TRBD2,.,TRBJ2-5,TGTGCCACGCAAGGGCAGCGGGAGAAGGAAGAGACCCAGTACTTC,CATQGQREKEETQYF
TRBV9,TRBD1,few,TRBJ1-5,TGTGCCAGCAGCGTGGGACAGACAGAGGGGCCCCAGCATTTT,CASSVGQTEGPQHF
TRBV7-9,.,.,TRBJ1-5,TGTGCCAGCAGCTCAGACAGGAAGCCCCAGCATTTT,CASSSDRKPQHF
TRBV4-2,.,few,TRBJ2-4,TGTGCCAGCAGCCAACTACACAGGGGGGGGTTGGATATGGCCAAAAACATTCAGTACTTC,CASSQLHRGGLDMAKNIQYF
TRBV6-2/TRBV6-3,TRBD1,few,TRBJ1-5,TGTGCCACCTGGACAGGACGTAATCAGCCCCAGCATTTT,CATWTGRNQPQHF
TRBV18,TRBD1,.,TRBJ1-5,TGTGCCAGCTCACCACCTCCGGCAGGGGGCAGGGATCAGCCCCAGCATTTT,CASSPPPAGGRDQPQHF
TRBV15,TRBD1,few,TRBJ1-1,TGTGCCACCAGCCTCCAGGGGGCCACTGAAGCTTTCTTT,CATSLQGATEAFF
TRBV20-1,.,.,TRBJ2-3,TGCAGTGCTAGCAACTCCGCAAAGAGCACAGATACGCAGTATTTT,CSASNSAKSTDTQYF
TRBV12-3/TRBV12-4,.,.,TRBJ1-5,TGTGCCAGCAGTTTGGCCGGGATCGTCCAGCCCCAGCATTTT,CASSLAGIVQPQHF
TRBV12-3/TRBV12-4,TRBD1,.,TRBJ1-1,TGTGCCAGTGTCCCCAGGACAGGTAACGCTGAAGCTTTCTTT,CASVPRTGNAEAFF
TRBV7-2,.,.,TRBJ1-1,TGTGCCAGCAGCTTAGACGAGGCAGGGAAGGCTTTCTTT,CASSLDEAGKAFF
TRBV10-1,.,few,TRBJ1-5,TGCGCCAGCAGTGAGTCGGGGTTTGGACAGCCCCAGCATTTT,CASSESGFGQPQHF
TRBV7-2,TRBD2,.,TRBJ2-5,TGTGCCAGCAGCTTTGCCCTTCTAGCGGGGGCCCGACGGACCCAGTACTTC,CASSFALLAGARRTQYF
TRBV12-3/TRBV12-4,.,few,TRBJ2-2,TGTGCCAGCAGCCCCGACCCGGTTAACACCGGGGAGCTGTTTTTT,CASSPDPVNTGELFF
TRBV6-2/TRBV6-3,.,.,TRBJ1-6,TGTGCCAGCAGGGCAGACTCACCCCTCCACTTT,CASRADSPLHF
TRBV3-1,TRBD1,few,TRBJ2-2,TGTGCCAGCAGCGAACAGGGGATCGGCACCGGGGAGCTGTTTTTT,CASSEQGIGTGELFF
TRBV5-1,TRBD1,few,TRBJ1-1,TGCGCCAGCAGCTTGGTTCCGTCTCGACAGGGGAACACTGAAGCTTTCTTT,CASSLVPSRQGNTEAFF
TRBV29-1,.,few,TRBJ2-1,TGCAGCGTTTCGGGGGCAGTCAGGAATGAGCAGTTCTTC,CSVSGAVRNEQFF
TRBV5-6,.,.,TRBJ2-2,TGTGCCAGCAGGGGGGGCAGAAACACCGGGGAGCTGTTTTTT,CASRGGRNTGELFF
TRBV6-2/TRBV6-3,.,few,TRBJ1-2,TGTGCCAGCATTTCCGGTGAACGGACCTATGGCTACACCTTC,CASISGERTYGYTF